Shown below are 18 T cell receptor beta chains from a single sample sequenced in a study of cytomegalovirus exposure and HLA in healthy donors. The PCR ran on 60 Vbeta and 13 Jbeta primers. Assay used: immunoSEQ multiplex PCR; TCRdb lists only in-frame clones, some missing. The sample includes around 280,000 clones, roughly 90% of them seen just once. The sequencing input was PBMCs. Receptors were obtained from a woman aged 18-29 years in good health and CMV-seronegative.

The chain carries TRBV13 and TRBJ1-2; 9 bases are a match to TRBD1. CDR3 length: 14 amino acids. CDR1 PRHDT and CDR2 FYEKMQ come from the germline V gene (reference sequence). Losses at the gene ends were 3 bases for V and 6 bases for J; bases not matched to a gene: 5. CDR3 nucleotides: TGTGCCAGCAGCTTCGGGACAGGGCCTAATGGCTACACCTTC. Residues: CASSFGTGPNGYTF.

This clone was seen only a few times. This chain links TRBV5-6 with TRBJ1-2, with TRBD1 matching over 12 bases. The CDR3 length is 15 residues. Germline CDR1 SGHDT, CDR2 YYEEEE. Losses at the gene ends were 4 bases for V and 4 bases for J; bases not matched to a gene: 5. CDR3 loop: CASSPGTGGAYGYTF. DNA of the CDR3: TGTGCCAGCAGCCCAGGGACAGGGGGCGCCTATGGCTACACCTTC.

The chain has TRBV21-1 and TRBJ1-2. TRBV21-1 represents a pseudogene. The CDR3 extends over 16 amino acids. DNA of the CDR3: TGTGCCAGCAGCGGAACTAAGAGGGATTCCGCCTATGGCTACACCTTC. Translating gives CASSGTKRDSAYGYTF.

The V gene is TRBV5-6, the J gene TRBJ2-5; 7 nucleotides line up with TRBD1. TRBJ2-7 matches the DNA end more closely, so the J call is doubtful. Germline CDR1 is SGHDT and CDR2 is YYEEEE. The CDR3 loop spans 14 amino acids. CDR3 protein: CASSTSDRSYEQYF. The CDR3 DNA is TGTGCCAGCAGCACCTCGGACAGGTCCTACGAGCAGTACTTC.

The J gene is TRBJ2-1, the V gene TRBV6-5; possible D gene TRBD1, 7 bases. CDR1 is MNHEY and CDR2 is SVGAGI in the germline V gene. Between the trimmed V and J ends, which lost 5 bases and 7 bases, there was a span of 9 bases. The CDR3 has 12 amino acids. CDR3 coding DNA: TGTGCCAGCAGTCCAGGGGGGAATGAGCAGTTCTTC. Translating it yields CASSPGGNEQFF.

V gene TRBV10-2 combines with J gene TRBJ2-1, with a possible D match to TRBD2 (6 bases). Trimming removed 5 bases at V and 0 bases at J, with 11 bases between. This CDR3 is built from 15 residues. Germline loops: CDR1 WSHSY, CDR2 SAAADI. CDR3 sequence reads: CASSLDGSSYNEQFF. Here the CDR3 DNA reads TGCGCCAGCAGTCTAGACGGGAGCTCCTACAATGAGCAGTTCTTC.

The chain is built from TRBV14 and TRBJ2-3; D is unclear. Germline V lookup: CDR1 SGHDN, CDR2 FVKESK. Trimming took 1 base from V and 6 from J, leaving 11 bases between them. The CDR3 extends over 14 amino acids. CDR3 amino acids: CASSQVLPSDTQYF. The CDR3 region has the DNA TGTGCCAGCAGCCAAGTTCTTCCTTCGGATACGCAGTATTTT.

CDR3 loop: CASSRGRGGTGELFF. Here the CDR3 DNA reads TGTGCCAGCAGCCGTGGGCGCGGGGGCACCGGGGAGCTGTTTTTT. This rearrangement joins TRBV5-4 to TRBJ2-2; 7 positions match TRBD2. V shed 4 bases and J 4 bases; nucleotides not matched to a gene: 7. The CDR3 runs to 15 residues. CDR1 is SGHNT, CDR2 YYREEE, per germline (reference sequence).

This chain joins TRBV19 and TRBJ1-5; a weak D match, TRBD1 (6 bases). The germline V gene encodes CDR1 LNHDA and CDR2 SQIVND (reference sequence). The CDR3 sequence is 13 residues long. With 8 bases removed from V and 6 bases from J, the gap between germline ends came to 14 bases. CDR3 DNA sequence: TGTGCCAGTCGCTACAGGGCAGGTCAGCCCCAGCATTTT. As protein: CASRYRAGQPQHF.

The CDR3 DNA is TGCGCCAGCAGTGGCGTGGGGGCCGCTGAAGCTTTCTTT. It yields the protein CASSGVGAAEAFF. V gene TRBV10-1 combines with J gene TRBJ1-1; D is possibly TRBD1 (6 bases). The CDR3 is 13 residues long. The germline gives CDR1 WNHNN, CDR2 SYGVQD (reference sequence). V was cut by 4 bases and J by 6 bases, with 12 bases left in between.

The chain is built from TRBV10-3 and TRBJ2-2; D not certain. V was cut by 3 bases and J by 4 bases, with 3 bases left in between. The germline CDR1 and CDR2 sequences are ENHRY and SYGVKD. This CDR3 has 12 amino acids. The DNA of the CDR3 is TGTGCCATCAGTGACATCACCGGGGAGCTGTTTTTT. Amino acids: CAISDITGELFF.

The CDR3 is CASGRDYEQYF. As DNA, the CDR3 is TGTGCCAGCGGCCGGGACTACGAGCAGTACTTC. V is TRBV28 and J is TRBJ2-7; possible D gene TRBD2, 5 bases. Trimming left V 8 bases short and J 3 bases short, with 8 bases between. Germline V gene data show CDR1 as MDHEN and CDR2 as SYDVKM. The CDR3 covers 11 residues. Using reference TRBV28 and TRBJ2-7 for the parts outside the CDR3, the full variable domain is DVKVTQSSRYLVKRTGEKVFLECVQDMDHENMFWYRQDPGLGLRLIYFSYDVKMKEKGDIPEGYSVSREKKERFSLILESASTNQTSMYLCASGRDYEQYFGPGTRLTVT.

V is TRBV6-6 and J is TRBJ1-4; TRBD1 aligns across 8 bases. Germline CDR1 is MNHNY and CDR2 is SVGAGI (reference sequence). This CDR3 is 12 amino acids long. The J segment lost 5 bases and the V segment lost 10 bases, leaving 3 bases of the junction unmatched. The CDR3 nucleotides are TGTGCCACCCGACAGGGGAATGAAAAACTGTTTTTT. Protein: CATRQGNEKLFF.

In nucleotides, the CDR3 is TGTGCCAGCAACCGGGACAACTCCTACGAGCAGTACTTC. Translation: CASNRDNSYEQYF. The chain recombines TRBV6-5 with TRBJ2-5, with D possibly matching TRBD1 (6 bases). The DNA end is more similar to TRBJ2-7, so the J call may be wrong. The germline V gene encodes CDR1 MNHEY and CDR2 SVGAGI. This CDR3 region has 13 residues.

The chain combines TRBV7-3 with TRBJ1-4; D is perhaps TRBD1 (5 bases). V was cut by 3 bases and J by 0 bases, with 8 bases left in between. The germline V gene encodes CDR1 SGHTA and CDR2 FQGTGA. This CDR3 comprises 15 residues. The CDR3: CASSFWGATNEKLFF. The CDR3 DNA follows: TGTGCCAGCAGCTTTTGGGGCGCAACTAATGAAAAACTGTTTTTT. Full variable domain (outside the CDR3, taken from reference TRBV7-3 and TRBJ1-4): GAGVSQTPSNKVTEKGKYVELRCDPISGHTALYWYRQSLGQGPEFLIYFQGTGAADDSGLPNDRFFAVRPEGSVSTLKIQRTERGDSAVYLCASSFWGATNEKLFFGSGTQLSVL.

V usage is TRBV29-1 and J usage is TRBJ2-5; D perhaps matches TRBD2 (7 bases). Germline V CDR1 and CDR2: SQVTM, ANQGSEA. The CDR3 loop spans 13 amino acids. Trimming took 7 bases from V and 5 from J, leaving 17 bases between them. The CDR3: CSAEGGFLETQYF. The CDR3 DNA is TGCAGCGCCGAGGGGGGGTTCCTTGAGACCCAGTACTTC.

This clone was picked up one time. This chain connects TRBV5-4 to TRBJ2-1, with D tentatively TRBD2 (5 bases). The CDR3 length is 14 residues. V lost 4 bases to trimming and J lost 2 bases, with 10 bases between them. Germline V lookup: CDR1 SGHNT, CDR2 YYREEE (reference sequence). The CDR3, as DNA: TGTGCCAGCAGCCGGGGAAGGGCCTACAATGAGCAGTTCTTC. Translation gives CASSRGRAYNEQFF.

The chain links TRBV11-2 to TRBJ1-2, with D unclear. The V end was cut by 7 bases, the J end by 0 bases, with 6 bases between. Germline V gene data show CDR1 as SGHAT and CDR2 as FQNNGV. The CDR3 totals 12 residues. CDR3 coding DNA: TGTGCCAGCAAACATACTAACTATGGCTACACCTTC. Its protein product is CASKHTNYGYTF.